The clone carrying this T cell receptor (beta chain) was seen more than once but under ten times. The antigen remains undetermined. MiXCR, applied by TCRdb to the reads, yields one record per CDR3 protein. The sample shows roughly 71,000 distinct CDR3 sequences, around 63% of them seen only once. These data are taken from a study of type 1 regulatory T cells. T-allo10 cells from the graft donor were described as anergic, host-alloantigen-specific, and alloantigen-specific suppressors. CDR3 length equals 14 residues. CDR1 DFQATT and CDR2 SNEGSKA come from the germline V gene (reference sequence). V lost 2 bases and J 5 bases, leaving 13 bases between the germline ends.

The chain employs TRBV20-1 and TRBJ2-1; no clear D gene. This sequence originates from a human donor in good health. The sequenced material came from cultured T cells, either the whole culture or a sorted T cell fraction (not recorded which). The subset was: Tr1-enriched cell product generated in vitro against host alloantigens. This CDR3 is CSARRQGRDNEQFF. The CDR3 bases are TGCAGTGCTAGAAGACAAGGGCGAGACAATGAGCAGTTCTTC.